The 5 T cell receptor beta chains below all came from one sample that was sequenced in a study of cytomegalovirus exposure and HLA in healthy donors. It was with 60 Vbeta and 13 Jbeta primers that the PCR ran. Sequencing used immunoSEQ multiplex PCR; TCRdb keeps in-frame clones, though not all of them. The top ten clones hold around 4% of a sample with approximately 110,000 clones, about 70% of them seen once. Sequencing input: PBMCs. These receptor sequences come from a woman aged 40 to 49 in good health and CMV-seronegative.

The V gene is TRBV5-4, the J gene TRBJ2-1; 8 bases align to TRBD1. This CDR3 contains 16 residues. Losses at the gene ends were 0 bases for V and 3 bases for J; bases not matched to a gene: 5. In germline, CDR1 is SGHNT, CDR2 YYREEE (reference sequence). CDR3 coding DNA: TGTGCCAGCAGCTTGGTGGTGGGACAGGTCTACAATGAGCAGTTCTTC. This gives the protein CASSLVVGQVYNEQFF.

This chain joins TRBV28 and TRBJ2-3; TRBD1 is a possible D gene (5 bases). This CDR3 spans 14 amino acids. From germline, CDR1 is MDHEN and CDR2 SYDVKM. V was trimmed by 3 bases and J by 2 bases, leaving 9 bases between them. The CDR3 nucleotides read TGTGCCAGCAGTTTCAACAGGCTCACAGATACGCAGTATTTT. Amino acids: CASSFNRLTDTQYF.

This clone has more than one count but fewer than ten. This chain links TRBV6-6 with TRBJ1-5; tentative D call: TRBD1 (6 bases). The CDR3 is 13 residues long. The germline V gene encodes CDR1 MNHNY and CDR2 SVGAGI (reference sequence). The ends were cut back, 4 bases at V and 5 bases at J, with 9 bases in the middle. The DNA of the CDR3 is TGTGCCAGCAGTTGGGGGCCCCATCAGCCCCAGCATTTT. Translated: CASSWGPHQPQHF.

The chain joins TRBV7-9 to TRBJ1-2, with 12 bases that match TRBD1. The CDR3 totals 16 residues. Germline V lookup: CDR1 SEHNR, CDR2 FQNEAQ (reference sequence). V lost 3 bases and J lost 4; bases outside the gene matches: 6. CDR3 sequence reads: CASSFRDRGLVYGYTF. CDR3 in DNA: TGTGCCAGCAGCTTCAGGGACAGGGGGCTTGTCTATGGCTACACCTTC.

The V call is TRBV28, the J call TRBJ2-2, with TRBD1 matching 8 bases. CDR1 and CDR2 from the germline V gene are MDHEN and SYDVKM. The V gene end was trimmed by 8 bases and the J gene end by 7 bases; junction bases not matched to a gene: 12. This CDR3 is built from 15 residues. In nucleotides, the CDR3 is TGTGCCAGCCGATACCAGGGGGCCGTGGGCGGGGAGCTGTTTTTT. Its translation: CASRYQGAVGGELFF.